This TCR beta chain comes out of a study of OX40 agonist ivuxolimab in advanced cancers. Study-wide findings and caveats: Average numbers of expanded clones were greater in CD8+ T cells than in CD4+. Compared with others, partial responders at 0.1-3.0 mg/kg displayed clonal expansion among the lowest.

Sequenced by immunoSEQ multiplex PCR; TCRdb stores in-frame clones only, minus some. The sample contains approximately 82,000 clones, around four fifths of which appear only once. Blood sampling took place at baseline, cycle 4 day 1, and cycle 7 day 1. CDR1 is GTSNPN and CDR2 is SVGIG in the germline V gene (reference sequence). The V end lost 4 bases, the J end lost 10 bases, and 13 bases lay between the germline ends. CDR3 length: 12 residues. With respect to this clone: Its antigen is not identified.

This TCR derives from an adult with an advanced solid tumor such as melanoma, head and neck, liver or kidney cancer. The V and J genes are TRBV30 and TRBJ2-2; maybe TRBD1 (6 bases). The sample consisted of CD4+ or CD8+ T cells sorted from blood, taken in a trial of the OX40 agonist ivuxolimab. The CDR3 reads CAWTKDRSELFF. Written as DNA, the CDR3 is TGTGCCTGGACGAAAGACAGGTCGGAGCTGTTTTTT.